This is a list of T cell receptor beta chains from one sample in a study of T cells after posttransplantation cyclophosphamide. The repertoire was sequenced with immunoSEQ multiplex PCR; TCRdb's copy has only in-frame clones and lacks some. The sample gives more than 40,000 clones, none seen only once, and the top ten clones hold 2.2%. Sequencing was performed on PBMCs. These receptors were obtained from a man aged 40-50 years in good health, CMV-negative, and a related stem cell transplant donor. CDR3s include the opening cysteine and the closing phenylalanine or tryptophan. D genes are given only for firm matches. Sizes are listed as how often the clone was seen (once, few, many) or a class if it is expanded.

d_gene	v_gene	j_gene	abundance	CDR3nt	CDR3aa
.	TRBV2	TRBJ1-4	many	TGTGCCAGCAATCCACAGGCAAGGGGAAAACTGTTTTTT	CASNPQARGKLFF
TRBD1	TRBV16	TRBJ2-1	many	TGTGCCAGCAGCCAAGGACAGGGGTCCGGGGGTGAGCAGTTCTTC	CASSQGQGSGGEQFF
TRBD1	TRBV5-1	TRBJ1-4	many	TGCGCCAGCAGCTTGAACAGGGGTAATGAAAAACTGTTTTTT	CASSLNRGNEKLFF
.	TRBV15	TRBJ2-5	many	TGTGCCACCAGCAGAGATGCGGCGGATCAAAAAGAGACCCAGTACTTC	CATSRDAADQKETQYF
TRBD1	TRBV9	TRBJ1-2	many	TGTGCCAGCAGCGCCAGACAGGGGACTAACTATGGCTACACCTTC	CASSARQGTNYGYTF
TRBD2	TRBV7-2	TRBJ2-1	many	TGTGCCAGCAGCTCCTGGAGCGGGAGGGCCTACAATGAGCAGTTCTTC	CASSSWSGRAYNEQFF
TRBD2	TRBV12-5	TRBJ2-5	many	TGTGCTAGTGGTTCTTGGACTAGCGGGAGGTACCAAGAGACCCAGTACTTC	CASGSWTSGRYQETQYF
TRBD2	TRBV29-1	TRBJ2-1	many	TGCAGCGTTGGGGGGGGTTCCTACAATGAGCAGTTCTTC	CSVGGGSYNEQFF
.	TRBV7-3	TRBJ2-7	many	TGTGCCAGCAGCTTAAGTCGCCGCTCTATAAGGGGCTACGACGAGCAGTACTTC	CASSLSRRSIRGYDEQYF
TRBD1	TRBV19	TRBJ2-7	many	TGTGCCACAGGACAGGGTGGGGTCTACGAGCAGTACTTC	CATGQGGVYEQYF
.	TRBV30	TRBJ1-1	many	TGTGCCTGGATGGTGCAGGGCTCCGAGAACACTGAAGCTTTCTTT	CAWMVQGSENTEAFF
TRBD1	TRBV6-5	TRBJ1-1	many	TGTGCCAGCAGGCCTATAGCCCGACAGGGTGCTGAAGCTTTCTTT	CASRPIARQGAEAFF